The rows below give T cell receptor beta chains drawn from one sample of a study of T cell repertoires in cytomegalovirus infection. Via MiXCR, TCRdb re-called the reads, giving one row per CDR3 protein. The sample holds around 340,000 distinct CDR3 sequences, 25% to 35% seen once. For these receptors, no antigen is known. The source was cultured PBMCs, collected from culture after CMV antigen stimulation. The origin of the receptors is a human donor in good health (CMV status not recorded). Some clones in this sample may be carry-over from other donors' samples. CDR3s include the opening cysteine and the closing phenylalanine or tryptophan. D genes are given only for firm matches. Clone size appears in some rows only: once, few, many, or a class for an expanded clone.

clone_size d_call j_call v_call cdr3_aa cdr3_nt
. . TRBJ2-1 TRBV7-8 CASSPGVRGRRQFF TGTGCCAGCAGCCCCGGAGTGAGGGGTAGGAGGCAGTTCTTC
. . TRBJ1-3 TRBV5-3 CASSLSTGPSSGNTIYF TGTGCCAGCAGCTTGTCGACAGGCCCAAGCTCTGGAAACACCATATATTTT
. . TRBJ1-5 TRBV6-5 CASRAPNQPQHF TGTGCCAGCAGAGCCCCCAATCAGCCCCAGCATTTT
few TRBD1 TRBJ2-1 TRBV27 CASSSQGEAYNEQFF TGTGCCAGCAGTTCCCAGGGGGAAGCGTACAATGAGCAGTTCTTC
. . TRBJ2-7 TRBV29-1 CSVEAAYEQYF TGCAGCGTTGAGGCAGCCTACGAGCAGTACTTC
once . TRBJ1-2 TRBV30 CAWSVRGYGYTF TGTGCCTGGAGTGTTCGAGGGTATGGCTACACCTTC
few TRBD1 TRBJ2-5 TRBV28 CASRTPGQWGETQYF TGTGCCAGCAGGACCCCGGGACAGTGGGGAGAGACCCAGTACTTC
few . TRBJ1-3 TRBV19 CASSIDADSGNTIYF TGTGCCAGTAGTATAGACGCGGACTCTGGAAACACCATATATTTT
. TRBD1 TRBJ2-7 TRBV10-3 CAILYRDRGLSTRDEQYF TGTGCCATCTTATATCGGGACAGGGGGCTTTCGACTAGGGACGAGCAGTACTTC
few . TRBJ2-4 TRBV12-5 CASGLALPLRDDIQYF TGTGCTAGTGGTTTGGCACTTCCACTCAGGGACGACATTCAGTACTTC
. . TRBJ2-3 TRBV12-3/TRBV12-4 CASRGTTDTQYF TGTGCCAGCAGGGGAACCACAGATACGCAGTATTTT
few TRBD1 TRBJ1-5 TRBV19 CASKDLFRTGRNQPQHF TGTGCCAGTAAGGATCTTTTTCGGACAGGACGAAATCAGCCCCAGCATTTT
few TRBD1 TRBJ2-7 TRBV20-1 CSATPPDRVTPPNEQYF TGCAGTGCTACCCCCCCGGACAGGGTGACACCTCCTAACGAGCAGTACTTC
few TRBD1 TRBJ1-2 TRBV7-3 CASSNDRAYGYTF TGTGCCAGCAGCAATGACAGGGCCTATGGCTACACCTTC
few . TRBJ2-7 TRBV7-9 CASSLAFGGYEQYF TGTGCCAGCAGCTTAGCATTTGGGGGCTACGAGCAGTACTTC
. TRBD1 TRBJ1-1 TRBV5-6 CASRLGQVTVGTEAFF TGTGCCAGCAGATTAGGACAGGTGACGGTCGGCACTGAAGCTTTCTTT